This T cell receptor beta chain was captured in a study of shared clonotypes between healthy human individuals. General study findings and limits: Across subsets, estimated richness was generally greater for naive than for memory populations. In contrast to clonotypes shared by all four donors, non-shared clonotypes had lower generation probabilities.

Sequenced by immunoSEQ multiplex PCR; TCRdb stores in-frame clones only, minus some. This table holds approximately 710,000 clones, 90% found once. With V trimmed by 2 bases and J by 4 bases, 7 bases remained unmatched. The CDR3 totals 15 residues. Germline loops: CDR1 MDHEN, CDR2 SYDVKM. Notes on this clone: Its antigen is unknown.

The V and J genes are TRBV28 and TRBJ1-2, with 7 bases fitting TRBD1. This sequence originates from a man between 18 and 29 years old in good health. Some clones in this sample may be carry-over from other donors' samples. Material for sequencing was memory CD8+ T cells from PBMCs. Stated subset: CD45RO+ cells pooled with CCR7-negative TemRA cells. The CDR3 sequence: CASSLRGRGFYGYTF. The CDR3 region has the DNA TGTGCCAGCAGTTTAAGGGGCAGGGGGTTCTATGGCTACACCTTC.